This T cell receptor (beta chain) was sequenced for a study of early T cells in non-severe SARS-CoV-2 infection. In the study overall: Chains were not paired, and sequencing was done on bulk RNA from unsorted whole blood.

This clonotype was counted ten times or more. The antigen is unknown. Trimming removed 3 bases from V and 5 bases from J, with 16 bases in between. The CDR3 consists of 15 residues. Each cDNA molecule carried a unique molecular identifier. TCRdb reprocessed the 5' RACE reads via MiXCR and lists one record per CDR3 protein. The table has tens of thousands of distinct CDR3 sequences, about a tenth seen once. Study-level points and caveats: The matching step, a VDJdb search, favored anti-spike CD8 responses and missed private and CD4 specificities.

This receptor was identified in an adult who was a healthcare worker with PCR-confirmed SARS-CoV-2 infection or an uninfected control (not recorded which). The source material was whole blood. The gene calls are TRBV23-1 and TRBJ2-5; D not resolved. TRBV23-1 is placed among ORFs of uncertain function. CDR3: CASSQPPSPRETQYF. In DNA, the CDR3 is TGCGCCAGCAGTCAGCCCCCGTCTCCGCGGGAGACCCAGTACTTC.